The sequence of this T cell receptor beta chain was determined in a study of CD8 T cells in Susac syndrome. The CDR3 loop spans 15 amino acids. Germline lookup yields CDR1 SGHVS and CDR2 FQNEAQ. V gave up 5 bases and J gave up 3 bases, with 14 bases separating them. It was with random hexamers that about 0.45 to 1 ug RNA was reverse transcribed. TCR beta CDR3 was amplified by immunoSEQ covering 54 Vbeta and 13 Jbeta. TCRdb re-called the immunoSEQ multiplex PCR reads with MiXCR, one entry per CDR3 protein. The table records tens of thousands of distinct CDR3 sequences, roughly 95% of them present only once. TCR beta sequences were obtained from blood CD8+ and CD4+ T cells. Stable or active relapsing-remitting multiple sclerosis, untreated and meeting revised McDonald criteria, defined the controls. Negative isolation was applied to CD8+ and CD4+ T cells, and FACS enrichment was applied to TEMRA cells.

The receptor comes from a human donor with multiple sclerosis. Sequencing used CD4+ T cells from PBMCs. This chain uses TRBV7-8 with TRBJ2-1, with D tentatively TRBD2 (6 bases). The CDR3 protein is CASSNRLVRYNEQFF. CDR3 nucleotide sequence: TGTGCCAGCAGCAACCGACTAGTCCGCTACAATGAGCAGTTCTTC.